These 18 T cell receptor beta chains were all obtained from the same sample, sequenced in a study of cytomegalovirus exposure and HLA in healthy donors. 60 Vbeta and 13 Jbeta primers were used in PCR. Some clones are missing from TCRdb's copy, which holds only in-frame ones; the method was immunoSEQ multiplex PCR. The data contain 110,000 to 150,000 clones, about 82% of them seen just once; the ten biggest clones take up more than 4%. Sequencing used PBMCs. The receptors derive from a woman aged 40-49 years in good health and CMV-seropositive.

The J gene is TRBJ2-1, the V gene TRBV29-1; no definite D call. CDR1 is SQVTM and CDR2 is ANQGSEA in the germline V gene. With 5 bases removed from V and 7 bases from J, the gap between germline ends came to 9 bases. The CDR3 sequence is 11 residues long. The CDR3 bases are TGCAGCGTTACTTCTCTAAATGAGCAGTTCTTC. This codes for CSVTSLNEQFF.

V gene TRBV5-4 combines with J gene TRBJ1-4; possibly TRBD1 for D (5 bases). V was cut by 5 bases and J by 5 bases, with 16 bases left in between. The CDR3 loop spans 15 amino acids. Germline CDR1 SGHNT, CDR2 YYREEE (reference sequence). The CDR3 DNA is TGTGCCAGCAGACGTTGGGGGGATAGGAATGAAAAACTGTTTTTT. Its protein product is CASRRWGDRNEKLFF.

The chain employs TRBV6-5 and TRBJ1-2, with D tentatively TRBD1 (6 bases). The CDR3 runs to 12 residues. Germline CDR1 reads MNHEY; CDR2 reads SVGAGI. The V end lost 6 bases, the J end lost 8 bases, and 13 bases lay between the germline ends. The CDR3 sequence is CASRRTVVGYTF. In nucleotides, the CDR3 is TGTGCCAGCAGAAGGACAGTCGTCGGCTACACCTTC.

The gene calls are TRBV5-6 and TRBJ2-1; D remains ambiguous. The CDR3 runs 15 residues. Germline CDR1 and CDR2: SGHDT and YYEEEE. V was pared by 6 bases and J by 4 bases, with 17 bases between. CDR3 in amino acids: CASIYSFTLYNEQFF. CDR3 bases: TGTGCCAGCATCTATAGCTTCACCCTATACAATGAGCAGTTCTTC.

The rearrangement links TRBV19 to TRBJ2-1, with TRBD2 as a possible D gene (6 bases). Deletions cut 1 base from V and 3 bases from J, with 7 bases between. This CDR3 has 14 residues. Germline CDR1 is LNHDA and CDR2 is SQIVND (reference sequence). The CDR3 sequence is CASSIADYYNEQFF. For the CDR3, the DNA is TGTGCCAGTAGTATAGCGGACTACTACAATGAGCAGTTCTTC. Full variable domain (outside the CDR3, taken from reference TRBV19 and TRBJ2-1): DGGITQSPKYLFRKEGQNVTLSCEQNLNHDAMYWYRQDPGQGLRLIYYSQIVNDFQKGDIAEGYSVSREKKESFPLTVTSAQKNPTAFYLCASSIADYYNEQFFGPGTRLTVL.

The chain employs TRBV28 and TRBJ2-2; the match to TRBD1 covers 9 bases. V dropped 3 bases and J dropped 6; count of bases not matched to a gene: 8. The CDR3 has 16 amino acids. Germline V gene lookup returns CDR1 MDHEN and CDR2 SYDVKM. The CDR3 DNA follows: TGTGCCAGCAGTTTGGCGGGACAGGGCGACGCCGGGGAGCTGTTTTTT. Its translation: CASSLAGQGDAGELFF.

The genes are TRBV6-5 and TRBJ1-4, with D possibly matching TRBD1 (6 bases). The V end lost 9 bases, the J end lost 17 bases, and 22 bases lay between the germline ends. Germline-derived CDR1 and CDR2 are MNHEY and SVGAGI. The CDR3 is 12 amino acids. The CDR3 sequence is CARVGQTPFLFF. As DNA, the CDR3 is TGTGCCAGGGTTGGACAGACCCCCTTTCTTTTTTTT.

The sample holds a few counts of this clone. The rearrangement joins TRBV9 to TRBJ1-1; 7 bases are shared with TRBD1. This CDR3 comprises 17 residues. After removal of 0 bases from V and 0 bases from J, the junction contained 8 bases not matched to a gene. Germline CDR1 and CDR2: SGDLS and YYNGEE. Here the CDR3 DNA reads TGTGCCAGCAGCGTAGATACCTCCGGGACAGTGAACACTGAAGCTTTCTTT. It is translated as CASSVDTSGTVNTEAFF.

This sequence joins TRBV5-1 and TRBJ1-5; D gene uncertain. This CDR3 has 15 residues. Germline assignment: CDR1 SGHRS and CDR2 YFSETQ. The ends were cut back, 0 bases at V and 1 base at J, with 8 bases in the middle. CDR3 in DNA: TGCGCCAGCAGCTTGGACGGTAGAAGCAATCAGCCCCAGCATTTT. Encoded protein: CASSLDGRSNQPQHF.

This sequence joins TRBV7-6 and TRBJ2-2; D gene unclear. Per the germline V gene, CDR1 is SGHVS and CDR2 is FNYEAQ. Between the trimmed V and J ends, which lost 5 bases and 7 bases, there was a span of 11 bases. CDR3 length: 13 residues. CDR3 DNA: TGTGCCAGCAGCCCGCCAGGTTACGGGGAGCTGTTTTTT. This encodes CASSPPGYGELFF.

The chain carries TRBV2 and TRBJ2-1, with TRBD2 identical over 9 bases. Germline CDR1 SNHLY, CDR2 FYNNEI. CDR3 length equals 14 residues. Losses at the gene ends were 11 bases for V and 8 bases for J; bases not matched to a gene: 13. The CDR3 protein is CAGGLIAGVDEQFF. The CDR3 DNA reads as TGTGCCGGGGGGTTGATAGCGGGAGTTGATGAGCAGTTCTTC.

V gene TRBV28 combines with J gene TRBJ2-1, with D maybe TRBD2 (5 bases). Trimming stripped 6 bases from V and 0 bases from J, with 15 bases between. CDR3 length: 16 amino acids. Looked up from germline, CDR1 is MDHEN and CDR2 is SYDVKM. The CDR3 sequence: CASSSAVGSSYNEQFF. In DNA form, the CDR3 reads TGTGCCAGCAGCTCTGCCGTGGGGAGCTCCTACAATGAGCAGTTCTTC.

This rearrangement joins TRBV7-8 to TRBJ1-2; TRBD1 agrees at 7 bases. Germline V lookup: CDR1 SGHVS, CDR2 FQNEAQ. With V trimmed by 5 bases and J by 6 bases, 15 bases remained unmatched. The CDR3 contains 16 residues. This chain's CDR3 is CASSQGWRGRNDGYTF. In DNA form, the CDR3 reads TGTGCCAGCAGCCAAGGGTGGAGGGGGCGAAACGATGGCTACACCTTC.

The CDR3 spells CAWNPLAGAQETQYF. The CDR3 region has the DNA TGTGCCTGGAACCCCCTGGCAGGGGCCCAAGAGACCCAGTACTTC. The rearrangement links TRBV30 to TRBJ2-5; D possibly corresponds to TRBD1 (6 bases). V dropped 4 bases and J dropped 1 base, with 16 bases sitting between them. CDR1 is GTSNPN and CDR2 is SVGIG in the germline V gene (reference sequence). This CDR3 region has 15 residues.

The chain is built from TRBV11-2 and TRBJ2-7, with TRBD1 matching over 7 bases. The CDR3 extends over 13 amino acids. CDR1 SGHAT and CDR2 FQNNGV come from the germline V gene. V dropped 4 bases and J dropped 3; count of bases not matched to a gene: 3. The CDR3 loop reads CASSWGQLYEQYF. The CDR3 DNA sequence: TGTGCCAGCAGCTGGGGACAGCTCTACGAGCAGTACTTC.

The chain joins TRBV5-4 to TRBJ1-3, with D hard to call. With 4 bases removed from V and 5 bases from J, the gap between germline ends came to 19 bases. Germline V gene sequence: CDR1 SGHNT, CDR2 YYREEE (reference sequence). The CDR3 has 16 amino acids. CDR3 protein: CASSAGVAEFRNTIYF. CDR3 coding DNA: TGTGCCAGCAGCGCCGGGGTGGCGGAGTTTCGAAACACCATATATTTT.

The gene calls are TRBV11-2 and TRBJ2-2, with 8 bases that match TRBD1. Germline V gene data show CDR1 as SGHAT and CDR2 as FQNNGV. The trim removed 1 base at V and 6 bases at J, leaving 7 bases unmatched. The length of the CDR3 is 16 residues. The CDR3, as DNA: TGTGCCAGCAGCTTAGCCCCAGGGGGCGCATCCGGGGAGCTGTTTTTT. Protein sequence: CASSLAPGGASGELFF. Drawing the rest from reference TRBV11-2 and TRBJ2-2, the complete variable domain is EAGVAQSPRYKIIEKRQSVAFWCNPISGHATLYWYQQILGQGPKLLIQFQNNGVVDDSQLPKDRFSAERLKGVDSTLKIQPAKLEDSAVYLCASSLAPGGASGELFFGEGSRLTVL.

This chain uses TRBV11-2 with TRBJ2-2; tentatively, D is TRBD1 (5 bases). The CDR3 totals 13 residues. The germline gives CDR1 SGHAT, CDR2 FQNNGV. The V gene lost 3 bases and the J gene lost 5 bases, with 7 bases spanning the gap. The CDR3 region is CASSFRQTGELFF. CDR3 nucleotides: TGTGCCAGCAGCTTCCGACAGACCGGGGAGCTGTTTTTT.